This T cell receptor (beta chain) was recorded in a study of control samples from healthy donors and cancer patients. Assay used: immunoSEQ multiplex PCR; TCRdb lists only in-frame clones, some missing. The sample lists 160,000 or so clones, approximately 94% occurring once. V gave up 2 bases and J gave up 3 bases; unmatched junction bases: 7. Germline V gene sequence: CDR1 SGHNT, CDR2 YYREEE (reference sequence). CDR3 length: 15 residues. The source of this sequence is a man aged 60-69 years with colorectal cancer. The chain carries TRBV5-4 and TRBJ2-5, with 7 positions matching TRBD1. Material for sequencing was PBMCs. CDR3: CASSFSVGGEETQYF. The CDR3 DNA follows: TGTGCCAGCAGCTTTTCTGTAGGGGGCGAAGAGACCCAGTACTTC.